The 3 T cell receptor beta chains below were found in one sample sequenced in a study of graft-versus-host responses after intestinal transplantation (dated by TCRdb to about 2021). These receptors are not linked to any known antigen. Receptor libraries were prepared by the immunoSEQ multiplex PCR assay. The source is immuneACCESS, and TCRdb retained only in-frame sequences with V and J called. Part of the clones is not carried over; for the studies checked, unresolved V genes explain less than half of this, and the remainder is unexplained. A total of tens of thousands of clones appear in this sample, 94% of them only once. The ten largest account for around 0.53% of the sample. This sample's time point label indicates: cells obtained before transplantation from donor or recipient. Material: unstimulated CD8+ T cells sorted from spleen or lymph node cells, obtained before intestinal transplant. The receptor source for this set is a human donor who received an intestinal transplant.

CDR3 sequence: CASSSNTWDSRDLEQYF. CDR3 nucleotides: TGTGCCAGCAGCTCAAACACATGGGACAGTCGGGATCTCGAGCAGTACTTC. The rearrangement links TRBV11-1 to TRBJ2-5, with 7 bases aligning to TRBD1. Near its end, the DNA agrees better with TRBJ2-7, so the J call may be wrong. The germline CDR1 and CDR2 sequences are SGHAT and FQDESV (reference sequence). The CDR3 consists of 17 residues.

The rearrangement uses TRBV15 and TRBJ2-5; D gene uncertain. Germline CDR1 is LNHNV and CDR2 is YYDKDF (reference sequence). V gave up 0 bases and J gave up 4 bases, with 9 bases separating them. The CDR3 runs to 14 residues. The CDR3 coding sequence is TGTGCCACCAGCAGAGACGTTCTGAGAGAGACCCAGTACTTC. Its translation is CATSRDVLRETQYF.

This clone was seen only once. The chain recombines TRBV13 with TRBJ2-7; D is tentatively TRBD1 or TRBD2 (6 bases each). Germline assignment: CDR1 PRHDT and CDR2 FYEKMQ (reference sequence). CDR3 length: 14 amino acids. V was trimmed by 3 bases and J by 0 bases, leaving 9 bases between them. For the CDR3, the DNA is TGTGCCAGCAGCTTTGGGGGGCGCTCCTACGAGCAGTACTTC. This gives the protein CASSFGGRSYEQYF.